These 28 T cell receptor beta chains were all obtained from the same sample, sequenced in a study of beta chain features in type 1 diabetes. These receptors are not linked to any known antigen. Overall study results and limits: Type 1 diabetes patients had TCRB CDR3s that were shorter (moderately but significantly so) in all four CD4+ subsets.

Expressed TCRB transcripts got sequenced, as all isolated RNA was reverse transcribed. This table comes from immunoSEQ multiplex PCR, and its TCRdb copy is limited to in-frame clones, with some not included. Found here are 150,000 to 200,000 clones, roughly 59% of them singletons; the top ten hold about 0.091%. The sample was naive CD4+ T cells from blood. The origin of the receptors is a man aged 25 to 40 with type 1 diabetes.

This clone appeared a few times. The J gene is TRBJ2-1, the V gene TRBV6-5; a possible D gene is TRBD2 (5 bases). Germline CDR1 reads MNHEY; CDR2 reads SVGAGI. The CDR3 consists of 13 residues. V was shortened by 7 bases and J by 0 bases, with 7 bases between the two germline ends. CDR3 amino acids: CASTGSSYNEQFF. The CDR3 nucleotides read TGTGCCAGCACGGGGAGCTCCTACAATGAGCAGTTCTTC.

CDR3 nucleotide sequence: TGTGCCAGCAGCCCTATTACTGCGAACTATGGCTACACCTTC. Translation: CASSPITANYGYTF. The chain couples TRBV27 to TRBJ1-2, with no clear D. The germline gives CDR1 MNHEY, CDR2 SMNVEV (reference sequence). V lost 6 bases, J lost 2 bases, and 13 bases lay in between. The CDR3 covers 14 residues.

To note about this clone: Other DNA sequences from this sample encode an identical CDR3 as well. The chain is built from TRBV10-3 and TRBJ2-3; no reliable D call. The CDR3 is 13 residues long. CDR1 and CDR2 (germline): ENHRY, SYGVKD. Trimming removed 0 bases at V and 3 bases at J, with 4 bases between. The CDR3 is CAISESGTDTQYF. The CDR3 DNA reads TGTGCCATCAGTGAGTCTGGGACAGATACGCAGTATTTT.

The chain uses TRBV10-3 and TRBJ1-1; D is ambiguous. CDR3 length equals 13 residues. Germline V gene sequence: CDR1 ENHRY, CDR2 SYGVKD. Trimming took 6 bases from V and 1 from J, leaving 9 bases between them. The CDR3 region is CAIRTTENTEAFF. CDR3 nucleotide sequence: TGTGCCATCAGAACTACAGAGAACACTGAAGCTTTCTTT.

V is TRBV10-3 and J is TRBJ2-5; D is uncertain. V gave up 0 bases and J gave up 5 bases, with 4 bases separating them. Germline CDR1 ENHRY, CDR2 SYGVKD. The CDR3 is made up of 12 amino acids. CDR3 coding DNA: TGTGCCATCAGTGAGTCCCCGGAGACCCAGTACTTC. Translating gives CAISESPETQYF.

This clone was seen a few times. The chain joins TRBV29-1 to TRBJ2-6; D gene unclear. The V end lost 4 bases, the J end lost 5 bases, and 9 bases lay between the germline ends. CDR1 SQVTM and CDR2 ANQGSEA come from the germline V gene. The CDR3 totals 13 residues. The CDR3 DNA sequence: TGCAGCGTTGTCCATCCCTGGGCCAACGTCCTGACTTTC. It translates to CSVVHPWANVLTF.

The rearrangement joins TRBV7-6 to TRBJ1-4; 9 positions agree with TRBD1. V was pared by 3 bases and J by 6 bases, with 2 bases of the junction left unmatched. The germline V gene encodes CDR1 SGHVS and CDR2 FNYEAQ. This CDR3 is built from 14 residues. In nucleotides, the CDR3 is TGTGCCAGCAGCTTGGGACAGGGACATGAAAAACTGTTTTTT. This translates into CASSLGQGHEKLFF.

This clone appeared a single time. The chain is built from TRBV7-2 and TRBJ1-6; TRBD1 matches at 9 bases. The trim removed 3 bases at V and 10 bases at J, leaving 4 bases unmatched. This CDR3 has 14 residues. Germline V gene sequence: CDR1 SGHTA, CDR2 FQGNSA. The DNA of the CDR3 is TGTGCCAGCAGCTTGGGACAGGGTGGCTCACCCCTCCACTTT. As protein: CASSLGQGGSPLHF.

The chain uses TRBV19 and TRBJ2-6, with D perhaps TRBD1 (6 bases). The CDR3 is made up of 16 amino acids. V lost 7 bases and J lost 2, with 15 bases in between. Germline V gene lookup returns CDR1 LNHDA and CDR2 SQIVND (reference sequence). The chain's CDR3 is CASTSRGAAGANVLTF. For the CDR3, the DNA is TGTGCCAGTACCTCCAGGGGCGCAGCTGGGGCCAACGTCCTGACTTTC.

The chain has TRBV28 and TRBJ2-5, with D perhaps matching TRBD2 (7 bases). Between the trimmed V and J ends, which lost 5 bases and 4 bases, there was a span of 14 bases. Per the germline V gene, CDR1 is MDHEN and CDR2 is SYDVKM. This CDR3 spans 14 amino acids. CDR3 loop: CASSTPGGRETQYF. CDR3 nucleotides: TGTGCCAGCAGTACACCGGGGGGCCGAGAGACCCAGTACTTC. Based on the CDR3 plus reference TRBV28 and TRBJ2-5, the full variable domain is DVKVTQSSRYLVKRTGEKVFLECVQDMDHENMFWYRQDPGLGLRLIYFSYDVKMKEKGDIPEGYSVSREKKERFSLILESASTNQTSMYLCASSTPGGRETQYFGPGTRLLVL.

The chain is built from TRBV29-1 and TRBJ2-3, with D hard to call. Germline V lookup: CDR1 SQVTM, CDR2 ANQGSEA. Trimming cost V 4 bases and J 4 bases, with 12 bases left between them. CDR3 size: 13 residues. The CDR3 loop is CSVGSRVADTQYF. CDR3 in DNA: TGCAGCGTTGGGTCACGGGTTGCAGATACGCAGTATTTT.

This clone was seen a handful of times. The chain has TRBV7-9 and TRBJ2-5; no reliable D call. The germline V and J ends were trimmed by 6 bases and 5 bases, with 10 bases remaining between them. Germline CDR1 SEHNR, CDR2 FQNEAQ (reference sequence). This CDR3 comprises 12 residues. DNA for the CDR3: TGTGCCAGCAGTTTCCTCGGGGAGACCCAGTACTTC. It encodes CASSFLGETQYF. The complete variable domain, with remaining parts taken from reference TRBV7-9 and TRBJ2-5, reads DTGVSQNPRHKITKRGQNVTFRCDPISEHNRLYWYRQTLGQGPEFLTYFQNEAQLEKSRLLSDRFSAERPKGSFSTLEIQRTEQGDSAMYLCASSFLGETQYFGPGTRLLVL.

This clone was detected only once. This chain uses TRBV29-1 with TRBJ2-7; 7 bases fit TRBD1. CDR3 length: 11 residues. V lost 6 bases and J lost 7; bases outside the gene matches: 6. The V gene's germline CDR1 is SQVTM and CDR2 ANQGSEA. CDR3 nucleotide sequence: TGCAGCGTGGGGGACAGCCGAGAGCAGTACTTC. It encodes CSVGDSREQYF.

The chain uses TRBV29-1 and TRBJ1-2, with 7 bases fitting TRBD1. Germline trimming cut 0 bases from V and 8 bases from J; bases unmatched to any gene: 9. The CDR3 is made up of 14 amino acids. In germline, CDR1 is SQVTM, CDR2 ANQGSEA. Written as DNA, the CDR3 is TGCAGCGTTGAAGATCAGACAGGGTTGGTCGGCTACACCTTC. It specifies CSVEDQTGLVGYTF.

Only a few counts were recorded for this clone. The chain joins TRBV29-1 to TRBJ2-5; D ambiguous. The CDR3 loop spans 11 amino acids. V was trimmed by 4 bases and J by 1 base, leaving 4 bases between them. CDR1 SQVTM and CDR2 ANQGSEA come from the germline V gene. In DNA, the CDR3 is TGCAGCGTTGCTAGCCAAGAGACCCAGTACTTC. Residues: CSVASQETQYF. Using reference TRBV29-1 and TRBJ2-5 for the parts outside the CDR3, the full variable domain is SAVISQKPSRDICQRGTSLTIQCQVDSQVTMMFWYRQQPGQSLTLIATANQGSEATYESGFVIDKFPISRPNLTFSTLTVSNMSPEDSSIYLCSVASQETQYFGPGTRLLVL.

The V call is TRBV7-9, the J call TRBJ2-2; D is unclear. Trimming took 2 bases from V and 4 from J, leaving 8 bases between them. This CDR3 region has 14 residues. CDR1 and CDR2 (germline): SEHNR, FQNEAQ (reference sequence). The CDR3 nucleotides are TGTGCCAGCAGCTTAATATTCGGCACCGGGGAGCTGTTTTTT. Translating gives CASSLIFGTGELFF.

This chain joins TRBV7-8 and TRBJ2-3, with 9 bases lining up with TRBD1. The CDR3 covers 15 residues. V shed 1 base, J shed 1 base, and the junction held 0 bases outside the gene matches. The germline V gene encodes CDR1 SGHVS and CDR2 FQNEAQ. The CDR3 sequence is CASSLDRGRTDTQYF. CDR3 nucleotide sequence: TGTGCCAGCAGCTTAGACAGGGGGCGCACAGATACGCAGTATTTT.

This sequence joins TRBV7-2 and TRBJ2-7, with D perhaps TRBD1 (7 bases). Trimming shortened V by 6 bases and J by 2 bases, and 17 bases separated the two germline ends. From germline, CDR1 is SGHTA and CDR2 FQGNSA. The CDR3 contains 15 residues. In DNA form, the CDR3 reads TGTGCCAGCAGTCCGGGGGCGACAGGGACCTACGAGCAGTACTTC. It is translated as CASSPGATGTYEQYF. Variable domain in full (rest from reference TRBV7-2 and TRBJ2-7): GAGVSQSPSNKVTEKGKDVELRCDPISGHTALYWYRQSLGQGLEFLIYFQGNSAPDKSGLPSDRFSAERTGGSVSTLTIQRTQQEDSAVYLCASSPGATGTYEQYFGPGTRLTVT.

The rearrangement links TRBV29-1 to TRBJ2-1; D is unresolved. There are 15 residues in the CDR3. V was cut by 4 bases and J by 4 bases, with 17 bases left in between. Germline V gene data show CDR1 as SQVTM and CDR2 as ANQGSEA. This CDR3 reads CSVAEPNALYNEQFF. CDR3 coding DNA: TGCAGCGTTGCCGAACCAAACGCTCTATACAATGAGCAGTTCTTC.

V is TRBV9 and J is TRBJ1-6; D call uncertain. The V gene lost 4 bases and the J gene lost 14 bases, with 16 bases spanning the gap. This CDR3 contains 13 residues. Germline-derived CDR1 and CDR2 are SGDLS and YYNGEE. CDR3 DNA sequence: TGTGCCAGCAGCCTCGAGGACCGCCAGACCCTCCACTTT. Protein sequence: CASSLEDRQTLHF. Full variable domain (remainder filled in from reference TRBV9 and TRBJ1-6): DSGVTQTPKHLITATGQRVTLRCSPRSGDLSVYWYQQSLDQGLQFLIQYYNGEERAKGNILERFSAQQFPDLHSELNLSSLELGDSALYFCASSLEDRQTLHFGNGTRLTVT.

The genes are TRBV2 and TRBJ2-5, with TRBD1 as a possible D gene (5 bases). V was cut by 7 bases and J by 5 bases, with 20 bases left in between. Germline V CDR1 and CDR2: SNHLY, FYNNEI. The CDR3 has 15 residues. This chain's CDR3 is CASNQKGARLETQYF. In DNA form, the CDR3 reads TGTGCCAGCAACCAAAAAGGGGCTCGATTGGAGACCCAGTACTTC.

This rearrangement joins TRBV29-1 to TRBJ2-7, with 8 bases that match TRBD1. J gave up 6 bases and V 3 bases, and 4 bases lay outside the gene matches. Germline V lookup: CDR1 SQVTM, CDR2 ANQGSEA. The CDR3 extends over 12 amino acids. This CDR3 reads CSVDGTGGEQYF. CDR3 sequence (DNA): TGCAGCGTTGATGGGACAGGAGGCGAGCAGTACTTC.

This clone has just a few counts. This chain links TRBV29-1 with TRBJ2-7; unclear D gene. Germline V gene sequence: CDR1 SQVTM, CDR2 ANQGSEA. V lost 6 bases, J lost 2 bases, and 5 bases lay in between. This CDR3 has 10 residues. The CDR3 nucleotides read TGCAGCGTCCTGACCTACGAGCAGTACTTC. This encodes CSVLTYEQYF.

This clone was counted only a few times. V usage is TRBV9 and J usage is TRBJ2-5; 9 bases map to TRBD2. The V gene's germline CDR1 is SGDLS and CDR2 YYNGEE. V lost 4 bases to trimming and J lost 2 bases; unmatched junction nucleotides: 6. The CDR3 runs to 15 residues. The CDR3 spells CASSPAGGLQETQYF. The CDR3 DNA is TGTGCCAGCAGCCCTGCGGGGGGGCTTCAAGAGACCCAGTACTTC.

With respect to this clone: The sample contains more than one DNA sequence encoding this CDR3. The CDR3 coding sequence is TGTGCCAGCTCACCACAGGGGGCCTACGAGCAGTACTTC. Its protein is CASSPQGAYEQYF. The chain carries TRBV18 and TRBJ2-7; D is perhaps TRBD1 (6 bases). Germline assignment: CDR1 KGHSH and CDR2 LQKENI. The germline V and J ends were trimmed by 1 base and 2 bases, with 6 bases remaining between them. This CDR3 comprises 13 residues.

This clone came up a few times. The J gene is TRBJ2-3, the V gene TRBV29-1, with 13 positions matching TRBD2. The J segment lost 1 base and the V segment lost 6 bases, leaving 4 bases of the junction unmatched. The length of the CDR3 is 15 residues. Germline CDR1 SQVTM, CDR2 ANQGSEA. CDR3: CSVYGLAGGTDTQYF. In DNA, the CDR3 is TGCAGCGTATACGGACTAGCGGGGGGCACAGATACGCAGTATTTT.

The genes are TRBV5-1 and TRBJ2-7, with D tentatively TRBD2 (6 bases). Germline CDR1 SGHRS, CDR2 YFSETQ. The CDR3 sequence is 13 residues long. Trimming took 3 bases from V and 2 from J, leaving 9 bases between them. The DNA for the CDR3 is TGCGCCAGCAGCTCCGGACTACCCTACGAGCAGTACTTC. Translating gives CASSSGLPYEQYF.

This sequence joins TRBV7-9 and TRBJ1-1, with D perhaps matching TRBD1 (6 bases). The CDR3 spans 13 residues. V was shortened by 4 bases and J by 1 base, with 7 bases between the two germline ends. Germline CDR1 reads SEHNR; CDR2 reads FQNEAQ (reference sequence). CDR3 in DNA: TGTGCCAGCAGCTCACAGGGGAACACTGAAGCTTTCTTT. It specifies CASSSQGNTEAFF.